One sample yielded the 6 T cell receptor beta chains listed below, sequenced in a study of shared T cell receptors in the human thymus. Clones were read by immunoSEQ multiplex PCR, and TCRdb kept only the in-frame ones, dropping some. The table records about 660,000 clones, 85% to 90% of them present only once. These same records also appear under a second study, on human thymus T cells.

Sequences were obtained from thymocytes. The receptors derive from a boy younger than two with a congenital heart defect.

This clone came up once. The chain employs TRBV4-3 and TRBJ2-1, with 7 bases lining up with TRBD2. CDR3 length: 13 amino acids. V was clipped by 3 bases and J by 7 bases; unmatched bases: 3. In germline, CDR1 is LGHNA, CDR2 YSLEER. CDR3 residues: CASSQREGNEQFF. For the CDR3, the DNA is TGCGCCAGCAGCCAGAGGGAGGGGAATGAGCAGTTCTTC.

This clone has just one count. This chain uses TRBV4-2 with TRBJ2-5, with 7 bases fitting TRBD1. This CDR3 contains 16 residues. Germline V CDR1 and CDR2: LGHNA, YNFKEQ. V lost 0 bases, J lost 1 base, and 5 bases stayed unmatched. CDR3 in DNA: TGTGCCAGCAGCCAAGATCTGGGACAGAGCCAAGAGACCCAGTACTTC. Encoded protein: CASSQDLGQSQETQYF.

The chain combines TRBV18 with TRBJ2-1; 12 positions match TRBD2. CDR3 length: 19 amino acids. Germline V gene data show CDR1 as KGHSH and CDR2 as LQKENI. V was clipped by 7 bases and J by 5 bases; unmatched bases: 18. The chain's CDR3 is CASFHCTRLAGEDHNEQFF. For the CDR3, the DNA is TGTGCCAGCTTTCACTGCACTCGACTAGCGGGAGAGGACCACAATGAGCAGTTCTTC.

The chain recombines TRBV15 with TRBJ1-3, with 7 bases aligning to TRBD1. The CDR3 sequence is 14 residues long. Germline CDR1 and CDR2: LNHNV and YYDKDF (reference sequence). The V and J ends lost 3 bases and 6 bases, in that order; junction bases with no gene match: 5. The CDR3 coding sequence is TGTGCCACCAGCAGCTCAGGGGGGAAAAACACCATATATTTT. Residues: CATSSSGGKNTIYF.

This clone was seen only once. The chain is built from TRBV7-9 and TRBJ1-4; D is undetermined. V lost 7 bases and J lost 6, with 21 bases in between. The length of the CDR3 is 16 residues. From germline, CDR1 is SEHNR and CDR2 FQNEAQ (reference sequence). CDR3 nucleotides: TGTGCCAGCACCTCCCATAGACGGGGTTTTTATGAAAAACTGTTTTTT. Protein sequence: CASTSHRRGFYEKLFF.

The gene calls are TRBV6-6 and TRBJ2-5; tentatively, D is TRBD2 (5 bases). V lost 0 bases to trimming and J lost 1 base, with 9 bases between them. The CDR3 contains 15 residues. Germline V gives CDR1 MNHNY, CDR2 SVGAGI (reference sequence). The CDR3 region has the DNA TGTGCCAGCAGTTACTCGTCTAGCCCCCAAGAGACCCAGTACTTC. Its protein product is CASSYSSSPQETQYF.